The next 21 T cell receptor beta chains were all read from a single sample in a study of cytomegalovirus exposure and HLA in healthy donors. The PCR employed 60 Vbeta primers together with 13 Jbeta primers. Profiled with immunoSEQ multiplex PCR; TCRdb holds only in-frame clones, not every one. This table holds about 270,000 clones, roughly 70% found once. The material sequenced was PBMCs. The receptors stem from a female donor in good health and CMV-seronegative.

V and J are TRBV27 and TRBJ1-1; 8 nucleotides align to TRBD1. V lost 1 base, J lost 4 bases, and 14 bases stayed unmatched. CDR3 size: 18 residues. CDR1 MNHEY and CDR2 SMNVEV come from the germline V gene (reference sequence). For the CDR3, the DNA is TGTGCCAGCAGTTTATACAGGACAGGGACTATCCTTATCACTGAAGCTTTCTTT. It encodes CASSLYRTGTILITEAFF.

The chain joins TRBV28 to TRBJ2-7; a possible D gene is TRBD1 (6 bases). Per the germline V gene, CDR1 is MDHEN and CDR2 is SYDVKM. Trimming took 5 bases from V and 6 from J, leaving 11 bases between them. The CDR3 spans 12 residues. The CDR3 DNA reads TGTGCCAGCAGTGACAACAGGGTCGAGCAGTACTTC. Residues: CASSDNRVEQYF.

This clone was observed a few times. V is TRBV29-1 and J is TRBJ1-2, with no clear D. The CDR3 extends over 13 amino acids. Per germline, CDR1 SQVTM and CDR2 ANQGSEA. Trimming pared 3 bases from V and 2 bases from J, leaving 10 bases between. CDR3 nucleotide sequence: TGCAGCGTTGAGCACAGAAACAACTATGGCTACACCTTC. Translated, it gives CSVEHRNNYGYTF.

This clone occurred once. The genes are TRBV2 and TRBJ1-1, with D unresolved. In germline, CDR1 is SNHLY, CDR2 FYNNEI. CDR3 length: 11 residues. V shed 6 bases and J shed 5 bases, with 7 bases lying between them. The CDR3 bases are TGTGCCAGCAGGGAGAGTACTGAAGCTTTCTTT. This sequence encodes CASRESTEAFF.

The rearrangement joins TRBV27 to TRBJ1-1; TRBD1 might be the D (6 bases). From germline, CDR1 is MNHEY and CDR2 SMNVEV (reference sequence). This CDR3 contains 15 residues. The germline V and J ends were trimmed by 6 bases and 6 bases, with 20 bases remaining between them. DNA for the CDR3: TGTGCCAGCAGACCTGACAGGCGGACTCTGGCTGAAGCTTTCTTT. Translating gives CASRPDRRTLAEAFF.

There are a few counts of this clone. Here the CDR3 reads CASSATGRGYGYTF. The DNA of the CDR3 is TGTGCCAGCAGTGCTACAGGGAGGGGGTATGGCTACACCTTC. J is TRBJ1-2 and V is TRBV6-1, with D possibly being TRBD1 (6 bases). The CDR3 is 14 amino acids. Trimming took 4 bases from V and 5 from J, leaving 14 bases between them. The germline CDR1 and CDR2 sequences are MNHNS and SASEGT.

V gene TRBV9 combines with J gene TRBJ2-1, with TRBD2 matching 7 bases. V shed 7 bases and J 5 bases; nucleotides not matched to a gene: 12. The CDR3 extends over 15 amino acids. Germline V gives CDR1 SGDLS, CDR2 YYNGEE. CDR3 in DNA: TGTGCCAGCGGCGCCCCGTACGGGGGGAACAATGAGCAGTTCTTC. Protein product: CASGAPYGGNNEQFF.

This clone turned up a few times. The J gene is TRBJ1-2, the V gene TRBV6-5; no firm D call. Trimming took off 6 bases at V and 3 bases at J, with 11 bases between the two ends. Germline V gene lookup returns CDR1 MNHEY and CDR2 SVGAGI. This CDR3 has 13 amino acids. The CDR3 coding sequence is TGTGCCAGCAGCCCGAGTGACTACTATGGCTACACCTTC. Its translation is CASSPSDYYGYTF.

This rearrangement joins TRBV28 to TRBJ1-3, with a possible D match to TRBD1 (5 bases). The CDR3 consists of 16 residues. Germline V gene lookup returns CDR1 MDHEN and CDR2 SYDVKM. Trimming took off 2 bases at V and 2 bases at J, with 13 bases between the two ends. The CDR3 loop is CASSLHPPRAGNTIYF. The CDR3 bases are TGTGCCAGCAGTTTACACCCCCCCAGGGCTGGAAACACCATATATTTT.

The J gene is TRBJ2-7, the V gene TRBV5-1; 8 bases align to TRBD2. This CDR3 is 15 amino acids long. The V and J ends lost 7 bases and 4 bases, in that order; junction bases with no gene match: 13. Germline V gives CDR1 SGHRS, CDR2 YFSETQ. CDR3 sequence reads: CASEASGQGRYEQYF. The CDR3 DNA reads as TGCGCCAGCGAGGCTAGCGGGCAAGGCAGGTACGAGCAGTACTTC.

The V call is TRBV6-5, the J call TRBJ2-7, with D uncertain. V gave up 4 bases and J gave up 3 bases, with 10 bases separating them. This CDR3 comprises 13 residues. Germline CDR1 and CDR2: MNHEY and SVGAGI. CDR3: CASSLTGNYEQYF. In DNA, the CDR3 is TGTGCCAGCAGTTTGACTGGAAACTACGAGCAGTACTTC.

The V and J genes are TRBV15 and TRBJ1-1, with TRBD1 matching 8 bases. This CDR3 region has 14 residues. Germline CDR1 LNHNV, CDR2 YYDKDF (reference sequence). V lost 3 bases and J lost 5; bases outside the gene matches: 5. The CDR3 DNA reads as TGTGCCACCAGCAGCCTACAGGGGGGGACTGAAGCTTTCTTT. Translation: CATSSLQGGTEAFF.

CDR3 in amino acids: CASSSTRGVRSYEQYF. Here the CDR3 DNA reads TGTGCCAGCAGCTCCACTCGGGGAGTAAGGTCCTACGAGCAGTACTTC. The gene calls are TRBV7-8 and TRBJ2-7, with D possibly being TRBD2 (5 bases). Germline lookup yields CDR1 SGHVS and CDR2 FQNEAQ. Trimming left V 4 bases short and J 1 base short, with 17 bases between. The CDR3 is made up of 16 amino acids.

This clone was seen once. The chain carries TRBV10-3 and TRBJ2-3; the match to TRBD2 covers 10 bases. Germline V CDR1 and CDR2: ENHRY, SYGVKD. This CDR3 spans 16 amino acids. The J segment lost 5 bases and the V segment lost 4 bases, leaving 9 bases of the junction unmatched. As DNA, the CDR3 is TGTGCCATCAGTGGACCAGCGGGAGGGCCTGGAGATACGCAGTATTTT. It is translated as CAISGPAGGPGDTQYF.

This clone was seen a handful of times. This CDR3 reads CASSLITGSSGELFF. DNA of the CDR3: TGCGCCAGCAGCTTGATTACAGGATCCTCCGGGGAGCTGTTTTTT. The rearrangement links TRBV5-1 to TRBJ2-2, with D possibly being TRBD1 (5 bases). V was shortened by 1 base and J by 6 bases, with 13 bases between the two germline ends. CDR3 length equals 15 residues. Germline CDR1 reads SGHRS; CDR2 reads YFSETQ.

This rearrangement joins TRBV7-9 to TRBJ2-7; 9 nucleotides align to TRBD1. The CDR3 covers 15 residues. The ends lost 5 bases at V and 3 bases at J; junction bases unmatched: 8. The germline gives CDR1 SEHNR, CDR2 FQNEAQ (reference sequence). The CDR3 spells CASSPRDRDFYEQYF. The CDR3 DNA reads as TGTGCCAGCAGCCCTCGGGACAGGGACTTCTACGAGCAGTACTTC.

The chain couples TRBV6-6 to TRBJ2-7; 7 nucleotides agree with TRBD2. This CDR3 is 16 amino acids long. V lost 0 bases to trimming and J lost 1 base; unmatched junction nucleotides: 6. In germline, CDR1 is MNHNY, CDR2 SVGAGI (reference sequence). Written as DNA, the CDR3 is TGTGCCAGCAGTTACTCTCTAGCGGTGGAATCCTACGAGCAGTACTTC. Translation gives CASSYSLAVESYEQYF.

This clone was seen more than once but under ten times. The rearrangement links TRBV5-6 to TRBJ1-3, with no clear D. The CDR3 spans 14 residues. V was shortened by 1 base and J by 0 bases, with 5 bases between the two germline ends. Germline V lookup: CDR1 SGHDT, CDR2 YYEEEE. The CDR3 region is CASSLWPSGNTIYF. CDR3 bases: TGTGCCAGCAGCTTGTGGCCCTCTGGAAACACCATATATTTT.

Here the CDR3 reads CASSAGPTGDTQYF. DNA of the CDR3: TGCGCCAGCAGCGCCGGGCCCACGGGGGATACGCAGTATTTT. This chain links TRBV5-1 with TRBJ2-3; the D gene is possibly TRBD2 (5 bases). The ends were cut back, 4 bases at V and 6 bases at J, with 15 bases in the middle. Germline V gene data show CDR1 as SGHRS and CDR2 as YFSETQ. The CDR3 runs to 14 residues.

The chain recombines TRBV15 with TRBJ1-2, with 8 bases identical to TRBD1. J lost 5 bases, V lost 2 bases, and 4 bases had no gene match. Germline CDR1 is LNHNV and CDR2 is YYDKDF (reference sequence). CDR3 length: 14 residues. CDR3 protein: CATSRQGAGYGYTF. Written as DNA, the CDR3 is TGTGCCACCAGCAGACAGGGGGCAGGGTATGGCTACACCTTC.

This rearrangement joins TRBV6-1 to TRBJ1-5, with a tentative D call TRBD1 (5 bases). Trimming pared 2 bases from V and 6 bases from J, leaving 20 bases between. The CDR3 contains 17 residues. Germline V gene lookup returns CDR1 MNHNS and CDR2 SASEGT. The CDR3 sequence is CASSESVSVGHSQPQHF. The CDR3 DNA is TGTGCCAGCAGTGAATCCGTATCCGTGGGGCATAGTCAGCCCCAGCATTTT.